A selection of T cell receptor beta chains follows, all from one sample in a study of T cell clones after liver transplantation. Clones were sequenced by immunoSEQ multiplex PCR, and TCRdb holds only the in-frame ones, with some missing. This sample yields about 51,000 clones, of which about nine tenths are seen a single time; 14% belongs to the top ten. This specimen consisted of CD8+ T cells from blood, obtained 12 months after liver transplant. These receptors were collected from a human patient who received a liver transplant. T cells may partly derive from the graft donor. Each CDR3 is given with its conserved first and last residue. D genes are given only for firm matches. Part of the rows lack a size; the others show once, few, many or a class for expanded clones.

v_call: TRBV13
j_call: TRBJ2-1
clone_size: .
d_call: TRBD2
cdr3_nt: TGTGCCAGCAGCCCAGCCGGGGCGGGAGGCCGCAATGAGCAGTTCTTC
cdr3_aa: CASSPAGAGGRNEQFF

v_call: TRBV7-7
j_call: TRBJ2-7
clone_size: .
d_call: .
cdr3_nt: TGTGCCACAGGTCCCTCCTACGAGCAGTACTTC
cdr3_aa: CATGPSYEQYF

v_call: TRBV27
j_call: TRBJ2-7
clone_size: .
d_call: .
cdr3_nt: TGTGCCAGCAAGAGAGTGGGAGAGTTCTACGTTTACGAGCAGTACTTC
cdr3_aa: CASKRVGEFYVYEQYF

v_call: TRBV5-1
j_call: TRBJ2-7
clone_size: once
d_call: TRBD2
cdr3_nt: TGCGCCACCCGGGGGGACGTCTCCTACGAGCAGTACTTC
cdr3_aa: CATRGDVSYEQYF

v_call: TRBV14
j_call: TRBJ1-2
clone_size: .
d_call: .
cdr3_nt: TGTGCCAGCAGCCAGGGGACCAACTATGGCTACACCTTC
cdr3_aa: CASSQGTNYGYTF

v_call: TRBV4-3
j_call: TRBJ2-5
clone_size: .
d_call: TRBD2
cdr3_nt: TGCGCCAGCAGCCAAATCGCTAGCGGGAGGGTATCGGAGACCCAGTACTTC
cdr3_aa: CASSQIASGRVSETQYF

v_call: TRBV6-5
j_call: TRBJ2-2
clone_size: .
d_call: TRBD1
cdr3_nt: TGTGCCAGCAGCCTGGGACAGGGAGGCGGGGAGCTGTTTTTT
cdr3_aa: CASSLGQGGGELFF

v_call: TRBV2
j_call: TRBJ1-1
clone_size: .
d_call: .
cdr3_nt: TGTGCCAGCAGGGCCGGATTGAACACTGAAGCTTTCTTT
cdr3_aa: CASRAGLNTEAFF

v_call: TRBV9
j_call: TRBJ2-7
clone_size: .
d_call: .
cdr3_nt: TGTGCCAGCAGCGTGGCCTCCGGGATTGCCTACGAGCAGTACTTC
cdr3_aa: CASSVASGIAYEQYF

v_call: TRBV28
j_call: TRBJ1-5
clone_size: .
d_call: TRBD1
cdr3_nt: TGTGCCAGCAGTTTAGGACAGGGGATCCAGCCCCAGCATTTT
cdr3_aa: CASSLGQGIQPQHF

v_call: TRBV5-6
j_call: TRBJ2-7
clone_size: .
d_call: .
cdr3_nt: TGTGCCAGCAGCTTGGATTCGCTAGATCCCTACGAGCAGTACTTC
cdr3_aa: CASSLDSLDPYEQYF

v_call: TRBV7-9
j_call: TRBJ2-3
clone_size: .
d_call: .
cdr3_nt: TGTGCCAGCAGCTTAGCGCTAAGTGAGGCTATGGGCGCAGATACGCAGTATTTT
cdr3_aa: CASSLALSEAMGADTQYF

v_call: TRBV6-5
j_call: TRBJ2-5
clone_size: .
d_call: .
cdr3_nt: TGTGCCAGCAGTTACGGCGGCAGTCAAGAGACCCAGTACTTC
cdr3_aa: CASSYGGSQETQYF

v_call: TRBV27
j_call: TRBJ2-7
clone_size: .
d_call: .
cdr3_nt: TGTGCCAGCAGTTTAAAGCCAGTGCCGTACGAGCAGTACTTC
cdr3_aa: CASSLKPVPYEQYF

v_call: TRBV4-1
j_call: TRBJ1-1
clone_size: .
d_call: .
cdr3_nt: TGCGCCAGCAGCCTAGGAGGTGACACTGAAGCTTTCTTT
cdr3_aa: CASSLGGDTEAFF

v_call: TRBV27
j_call: TRBJ1-1
clone_size: .
d_call: .
cdr3_nt: TGTGCCAGCAGTTTAGGCACTGAAGCTTTCTTT
cdr3_aa: CASSLGTEAFF

v_call: TRBV27
j_call: TRBJ1-5
clone_size: .
d_call: .
cdr3_nt: TGTGCCAGCAGTTTATCCCCAGGGGGCAATCAGCCCCAGCATTTT
cdr3_aa: CASSLSPGGNQPQHF

v_call: TRBV14
j_call: TRBJ1-4
clone_size: once
d_call: .
cdr3_nt: TGTGCCAGCAGCCAGGCTCCCGCCGGGCCGGGAAAACTGTTTTTT
cdr3_aa: CASSQAPAGPGKLFF

v_call: TRBV27
j_call: TRBJ1-1
clone_size: few
d_call: .
cdr3_nt: TGTGCCAGCAGTACGGGGAACACTGAAGCTTTCTTT
cdr3_aa: CASSTGNTEAFF

v_call: TRBV6-6
j_call: TRBJ2-1
clone_size: .
d_call: .
cdr3_nt: TGTGCCAGCAGTTACATTGGGGATGAGCAGTTCTTC
cdr3_aa: CASSYIGDEQFF

v_call: TRBV29-1
j_call: TRBJ1-2
clone_size: .
d_call: .
cdr3_nt: TGCAGCGTTGAAGATCCGAGAGGGCTGGAGGGCTACACCTTC
cdr3_aa: CSVEDPRGLEGYTF

v_call: TRBV27
j_call: TRBJ2-6
clone_size: .
d_call: .
cdr3_nt: TGTGCCAGCAGTTTATTGGTATTGGGGATATATGGGGCCAACGTCCTGACTTTC
cdr3_aa: CASSLLVLGIYGANVLTF

v_call: TRBV6-4
j_call: TRBJ2-3
clone_size: once
d_call: .
cdr3_nt: TGTGCCAGCAGTGACTCGGGTGGAGTAGCGGTGGTGGGCACAGATACGCAGTATTTT
cdr3_aa: CASSDSGGVAVVGTDTQYF

v_call: TRBV27
j_call: TRBJ2-1
clone_size: .
d_call: .
cdr3_nt: TGTGCCAGCAGTTTATCGGGAGCGGGCGAGCAGTTCTTC
cdr3_aa: CASSLSGAGEQFF

v_call: TRBV5-1
j_call: TRBJ2-7
clone_size: .
d_call: .
cdr3_nt: TGCGCCAGCAGTGGAGAGAACTACGAGCAGTACTTC
cdr3_aa: CASSGENYEQYF

v_call: TRBV5-8
j_call: TRBJ1-1
clone_size: .
d_call: .
cdr3_nt: TGTGCCAGCAGCTTGCAGGGACAACTGAACACTGAAGCTTTCTTT
cdr3_aa: CASSLQGQLNTEAFF

v_call: TRBV19
j_call: TRBJ1-1
clone_size: .
d_call: .
cdr3_nt: TGTGCCAGTAGTATAATAGGACAGATGAACACTGAAGCTTTCTTT
cdr3_aa: CASSIIGQMNTEAFF

v_call: TRBV27
j_call: TRBJ2-7
clone_size: .
d_call: TRBD2
cdr3_nt: TGTGCCAGCAGGTCCGGACTAGCGGGATTCTACGAGCAGTACTTC
cdr3_aa: CASRSGLAGFYEQYF

v_call: TRBV29-1
j_call: TRBJ2-7
clone_size: .
d_call: TRBD2
cdr3_nt: TGCAGCGTCCTCGGGACTAGCACGTACGAGCAGTACTTC
cdr3_aa: CSVLGTSTYEQYF

v_call: TRBV5-6
j_call: TRBJ2-3
clone_size: once
d_call: .
cdr3_nt: TGTGCCAGCAGCTTCCGAGGGGAAGATACGCAGTATTTT
cdr3_aa: CASSFRGEDTQYF

v_call: TRBV2
j_call: TRBJ1-3
clone_size: medium-sized
d_call: .
cdr3_nt: TGTGCCAGCAGTCCAGACCAGAGGTGGGCCTCTGGAAACACCATATATTTT
cdr3_aa: CASSPDQRWASGNTIYF

v_call: TRBV7-9
j_call: TRBJ2-1
clone_size: .
d_call: TRBD2
cdr3_nt: TGTGCCAGCACCCTAGGACTAGCTGGTCTGGATGAGCAGTTCTTC
cdr3_aa: CASTLGLAGLDEQFF

v_call: TRBV9
j_call: TRBJ2-7
clone_size: .
d_call: .
cdr3_nt: TGTGCCAGCAGCCCGAGCAGGGGCTCCTACGAGCAGTACTTC
cdr3_aa: CASSPSRGSYEQYF

v_call: TRBV10-1
j_call: TRBJ2-7
clone_size: .
d_call: .
cdr3_nt: TGCGCCAGCAGTGAGTCTCAGACCCGATATCCATACGAGCAGTACTTC
cdr3_aa: CASSESQTRYPYEQYF

v_call: TRBV27
j_call: TRBJ2-2
clone_size: .
d_call: .
cdr3_nt: TGTGCCAGCAGGTGGGGGAACACCGGGGAGCTGTTTTTT
cdr3_aa: CASRWGNTGELFF

v_call: TRBV9
j_call: TRBJ2-7
clone_size: many
d_call: .
cdr3_nt: TGTGCCAGCAGCCCGGGGAACTACGAGCAGTACTTC
cdr3_aa: CASSPGNYEQYF

v_call: TRBV30
j_call: TRBJ2-7
clone_size: few
d_call: .
cdr3_nt: TGTGCCTGGAGTTCACAGGGATACGAGCAGTACTTC
cdr3_aa: CAWSSQGYEQYF

v_call: TRBV27
j_call: TRBJ2-2
clone_size: .
d_call: .
cdr3_nt: TGTGCCAGCAAGTGGGGGGCGAACACCGGGGAGCTGTTTTTT
cdr3_aa: CASKWGANTGELFF

v_call: TRBV5-1
j_call: TRBJ1-2
clone_size: .
d_call: TRBD1
cdr3_nt: TGCGCCAGCAGCGAAGCTAATACTGAACAGGGGGCGCAACATGGCTACACCTTC
cdr3_aa: CASSEANTEQGAQHGYTF

v_call: TRBV27
j_call: TRBJ2-5
clone_size: medium-sized
d_call: .
cdr3_nt: TGTGCCAGCTCCTGGGGGGAGACCCAGTACTTC
cdr3_aa: CASSWGETQYF

v_call: TRBV10-2
j_call: TRBJ1-5
clone_size: .
d_call: .
cdr3_nt: TGCGCCAGCAGGGGAGGGGACGGCCTCCATTTT
cdr3_aa: CASRGGDGLHF

v_call: TRBV27
j_call: TRBJ1-1
clone_size: .
d_call: TRBD1
cdr3_nt: TGTGCCAGCAGTTGGACAGGGACCACTGAAGCTTTCTTT
cdr3_aa: CASSWTGTTEAFF

v_call: TRBV11-2
j_call: TRBJ2-3
clone_size: .
d_call: TRBD2
cdr3_nt: TGTGCCAGCACCCTAGCGGGAGATAGGGGGAGGACAGATACGCAGTATTTT
cdr3_aa: CASTLAGDRGRTDTQYF

v_call: TRBV6-1
j_call: TRBJ1-5
clone_size: .
d_call: .
cdr3_nt: TGTGCCAGCAGTGAAGCGCCCGGGGGAGGGGATCAGCCCCAGCATTTT
cdr3_aa: CASSEAPGGGDQPQHF

v_call: TRBV19
j_call: TRBJ2-7
clone_size: .
d_call: TRBD2
cdr3_nt: TGTGCCAGTAGTATGCTAGCGGGAGGAGGAGAGCAGTACTTC
cdr3_aa: CASSMLAGGGEQYF

v_call: TRBV5-1
j_call: TRBJ2-3
clone_size: .
d_call: TRBD2
cdr3_nt: TGCGCCAGCAGCCTGGGACTAGCGGGAGGGGTACGCACAGATACGCAGTATTTT
cdr3_aa: CASSLGLAGGVRTDTQYF